This passage covers 18 T cell receptor beta chains from one sample sequenced in a study of shared clonotypes between healthy human individuals. This table comes from immunoSEQ multiplex PCR, and its TCRdb copy is limited to in-frame clones, with some not included. The sample has hundreds of thousands of clones; 74% are singletons. The sequenced material came from memory CD4+ T cells sorted from blood. Sample subset: CD45RA-negative fraction. The receptors were gathered from a woman aged 25 to 45 in good health.

The chain carries TRBV5-1 and TRBJ1-1, with no clear D. The CDR3 consists of 14 residues. The germline CDR1 and CDR2 sequences are SGHRS and YFSETQ. V gave up 7 bases and J gave up 0 bases, with 13 bases separating them. CDR3 amino acids: CASFAGDLNTEAFF. The CDR3 DNA is TGCGCCAGCTTCGCAGGCGATTTGAACACTGAAGCTTTCTTT. The full variable domain, its missing parts supplied by reference TRBV5-1 and TRBJ1-1, is KAGVTQTPRYLIKTRGQQVTLSCSPISGHRSVSWYQQTPGQGLQFLFEYFSETQRNKGNFPGRFSGRQFSNSRSEMNVSTLELGDSALYLCASFAGDLNTEAFFGQGTRLTVV.

The CDR3 here is CAINSRDGTEAFF. In nucleotides, the CDR3 is TGTGCCATCAATAGCCGGGATGGCACTGAAGCTTTCTTT. The chain carries TRBV10-3 and TRBJ1-1; D unclear. Germline CDR1 reads ENHRY; CDR2 reads SYGVKD. V lost 7 bases, J lost 4 bases, and 13 bases lay in between. This CDR3 has 13 amino acids.

The V gene is TRBV28, the J gene TRBJ2-7; TRBD1 is a possible D gene (5 bases). The CDR3 consists of 12 residues. The germline V gene encodes CDR1 MDHEN and CDR2 SYDVKM. V gave up 8 bases and J gave up 1 base, with 9 bases separating them. DNA of the CDR3: TGTGCCAGCGGGGCGGATTCCTACGAGCAGTACTTC. Protein: CASGADSYEQYF.

The chain recombines TRBV28 with TRBJ2-1, with TRBD2 matching over 9 bases. The CDR3 consists of 16 residues. V dropped 6 bases and J dropped 7; count of bases not matched to a gene: 13. Germline V CDR1 and CDR2: MDHEN, SYDVKM. CDR3 sequence: CASSLLIAGADNEQFF. The DNA of the CDR3 is TGTGCCAGCAGCCTCTTGATAGCGGGAGCTGATAATGAGCAGTTCTTC.

A word on this clone: This CDR3 is also generated by other DNA sequences in the sample. V and J are TRBV19 and TRBJ1-2; D may be TRBD1 (6 bases). Looked up from germline, CDR1 is LNHDA and CDR2 is SQIVND (reference sequence). V was cut by 5 bases and J by 5 bases, with 9 bases left in between. CDR3 length: 12 residues. Written as DNA, the CDR3 is TGTGCCAGTAGTCCACAGGGATATGGCTACACCTTC. This gives the protein CASSPQGYGYTF. The full variable domain, with the rest looked up from reference TRBV19 and TRBJ1-2, is DGGITQSPKYLFRKEGQNVTLSCEQNLNHDAMYWYRQDPGQGLRLIYYSQIVNDFQKGDIAEGYSVSREKKESFPLTVTSAQKNPTAFYLCASSPQGYGYTFGSGTRLTVV.

This rearrangement joins TRBV28 to TRBJ1-5; D is unclear. V was cut by 6 bases and J by 9 bases, with 24 bases left in between. From germline, CDR1 is MDHEN and CDR2 SYDVKM. CDR3 size: 16 residues. The CDR3 spells CASRPLGWRASLPQHF. CDR3 coding DNA: TGTGCCAGCAGACCCCTCGGGTGGAGGGCCTCCTTGCCCCAGCATTTT.

J is TRBJ2-7 and V is TRBV27, with 9 bases that match TRBD1. The CDR3 spans 16 residues. The V and J ends lost 5 bases and 4 bases, in that order; junction bases with no gene match: 12. Germline CDR1 and CDR2: MNHEY and SMNVEV (reference sequence). CDR3: CASSPRHPGQGYEQYF. CDR3 DNA sequence: TGTGCCAGCAGTCCACGACATCCGGGACAGGGTTACGAGCAGTACTTC.

Written as DNA, the CDR3 is TGTGCCAGCAGTCGGGACGTGATCTACGAGCAGTACTTC. Translated: CASSRDVIYEQYF. This chain uses TRBV7-8 with TRBJ2-7, with D perhaps being TRBD1 or TRBD2 (5 bases each). The CDR3 extends over 13 amino acids. The germline V gene has CDR1 SGHVS and CDR2 FQNEAQ. The V end was cut by 6 bases, the J end by 3 bases, with 12 bases between.

The genes are TRBV6-1 and TRBJ1-1, with a weak D call TRBD1 (5 bases). This CDR3 region has 15 residues. V lost 0 bases, J lost 5 bases, and 13 bases lay in between. Germline V gives CDR1 MNHNS, CDR2 SASEGT. The CDR3 DNA follows: TGTGCCAGCAGTGAAGCGTGGGGGGTGGGGACTGAAGCTTTCTTT. Amino acid sequence: CASSEAWGVGTEAFF.

This clone was seen more than once but under ten times. At the DNA level, this CDR3 is encoded by other sequences in the same sample as well. The J gene is TRBJ1-1, the V gene TRBV7-2; D might be TRBD1 (5 bases). This CDR3 region has 13 residues. V was shortened by 5 bases and J by 4 bases, with 11 bases between the two germline ends. CDR1 is SGHTA and CDR2 is FQGNSA in the germline V gene. For the CDR3, the DNA is TGTGCCAGCAGCCTCCAGGGCCGCACTGAAGCTTTCTTT. This gives the protein CASSLQGRTEAFF.

The rearrangement links TRBV10-3 to TRBJ1-3; 8 bases align to TRBD1. J was trimmed by 7 bases and V by 7 bases; bases with no gene match: 6. The CDR3 is 13 amino acids. CDR1 is ENHRY and CDR2 is SYGVKD in the germline V gene. This CDR3 reads CAIKDQGANTIYF. The CDR3, as DNA: TGTGCCATCAAGGACCAGGGGGCTAACACCATATATTTT.

This clone was picked up a small number of times. V usage is TRBV28 and J usage is TRBJ1-1; TRBD1 is a possible D gene (6 bases). The V end lost 6 bases, the J end lost 3 bases, and 11 bases lay between the germline ends. Germline lookup yields CDR1 MDHEN and CDR2 SYDVKM. The CDR3 is 13 residues long. CDR3 protein: CASSGGRHTEAFF. CDR3 DNA: TGTGCCAGCAGCGGGGGGCGGCACACTGAAGCTTTCTTT. Full variable domain (outside the CDR3, taken from reference TRBV28 and TRBJ1-1): DVKVTQSSRYLVKRTGEKVFLECVQDMDHENMFWYRQDPGLGLRLIYFSYDVKMKEKGDIPEGYSVSREKKERFSLILESASTNQTSMYLCASSGGRHTEAFFGQGTRLTVV.

The CDR3 region has the DNA TGTGCCAGCAATTCGCCCGGGCAATCTGGAAACACCATATATTTT. This translates into CASNSPGQSGNTIYF. The J gene is TRBJ1-3, the V gene TRBV28; no reliable D call. The germline V and J ends were trimmed by 7 bases and 1 base, with 14 bases remaining between them. The CDR3 is 15 amino acids. Germline V gives CDR1 MDHEN, CDR2 SYDVKM. Looking up the rest from reference TRBV28 and TRBJ1-3 gives the full variable domain: DVKVTQSSRYLVKRTGEKVFLECVQDMDHENMFWYRQDPGLGLRLIYFSYDVKMKEKGDIPEGYSVSREKKERFSLILESASTNQTSMYLCASNSPGQSGNTIYFGEGSWLTVV.

The count of this clone is one. The gene calls are TRBV7-9 and TRBJ2-2, with D possibly being TRBD1 (6 bases). Trimming pared 6 bases from V and 4 bases from J, leaving 12 bases between. The germline V gene has CDR1 SEHNR and CDR2 FQNEAQ (reference sequence). The CDR3 runs 14 residues. The CDR3 nucleotides are TGTGCCAGCAGTTTGGACAGATCCACCGGGGAGCTGTTTTTT. Translating it yields CASSLDRSTGELFF.

The chain employs TRBV4-1 and TRBJ1-1; D remains unclear. Trimming pared 6 bases from V and 1 base from J, leaving 15 bases between. CDR1 is MGHRA, CDR2 YSYEKL, per germline. The CDR3 consists of 15 residues. The CDR3: CASRPRGMGNTEAFF. CDR3 DNA: TGCGCCAGCAGGCCGCGAGGGATGGGGAACACTGAAGCTTTCTTT.

V and J are TRBV28 and TRBJ1-3; TRBD1 aligns across 9 bases. Germline-derived CDR1 and CDR2 are MDHEN and SYDVKM. This CDR3 region has 16 residues. With 5 bases clipped from V and 4 bases from J, the junction kept 9 bases outside the gene matches. The CDR3 loop reads CASSTTGTGSGNTIYF. DNA of the CDR3: TGTGCCAGCAGTACCACCGGGACAGGGTCCGGAAACACCATATATTTT.

This chain uses TRBV5-1 with TRBJ2-7; no clear D gene. Trimming left V 1 base short and J 3 bases short, with 17 bases between. In germline, CDR1 is SGHRS, CDR2 YFSETQ. The CDR3 length is 16 residues. CDR3 coding DNA: TGCGCCAGCAGCTTGCAGCCCTTTACTGAGGACTACGAGCAGTACTTC. Translation: CASSLQPFTEDYEQYF.

V gene TRBV5-1 combines with J gene TRBJ2-1; D is ambiguous. Germline CDR1 reads SGHRS; CDR2 reads YFSETQ. V lost 1 base, J lost 3 bases, and 11 bases lay in between. The CDR3 sequence is 15 residues long. CDR3 protein: CASSLSSAVYNEQFF. Written as DNA, the CDR3 is TGCGCCAGCAGCTTGTCTTCGGCAGTCTACAATGAGCAGTTCTTC.